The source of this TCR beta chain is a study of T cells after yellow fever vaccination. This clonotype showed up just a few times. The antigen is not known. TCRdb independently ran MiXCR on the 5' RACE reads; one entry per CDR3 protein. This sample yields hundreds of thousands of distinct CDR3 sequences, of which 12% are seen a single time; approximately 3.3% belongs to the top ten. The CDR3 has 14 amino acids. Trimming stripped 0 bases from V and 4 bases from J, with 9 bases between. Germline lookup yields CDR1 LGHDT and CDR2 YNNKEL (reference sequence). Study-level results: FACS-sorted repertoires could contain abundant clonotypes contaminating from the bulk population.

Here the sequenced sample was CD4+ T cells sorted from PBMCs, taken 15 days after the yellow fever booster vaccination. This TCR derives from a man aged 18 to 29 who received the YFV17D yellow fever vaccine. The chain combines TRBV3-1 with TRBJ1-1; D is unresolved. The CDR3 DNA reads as TGTGCCAGCAGCCAAGATATCGAGGGCACTGAAGCTTTCTTT. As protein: CASSQDIEGTEAFF.